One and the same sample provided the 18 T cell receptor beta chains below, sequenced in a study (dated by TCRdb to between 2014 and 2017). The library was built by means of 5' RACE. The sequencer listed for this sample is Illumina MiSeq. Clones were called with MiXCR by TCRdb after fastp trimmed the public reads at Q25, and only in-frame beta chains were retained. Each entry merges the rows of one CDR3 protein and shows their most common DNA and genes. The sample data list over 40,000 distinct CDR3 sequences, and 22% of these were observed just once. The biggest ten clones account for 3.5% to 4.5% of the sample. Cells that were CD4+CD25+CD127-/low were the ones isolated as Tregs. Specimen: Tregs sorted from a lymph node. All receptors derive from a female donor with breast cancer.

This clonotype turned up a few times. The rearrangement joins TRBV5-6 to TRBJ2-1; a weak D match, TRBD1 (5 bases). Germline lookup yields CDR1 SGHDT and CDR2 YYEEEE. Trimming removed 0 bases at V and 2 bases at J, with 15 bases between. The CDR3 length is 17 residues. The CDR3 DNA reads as TGTGCCAGCAGCTTGGAGACCGGACAATCGGCCTACAATGAGCAGTTCTTC. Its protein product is CASSLETGQSAYNEQFF.

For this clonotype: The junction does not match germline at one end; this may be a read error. CDR3 DNA sequence: TGTGCCTGCAGTGTGAGGGGCTTTTATAATTCACCCCTCCACTTT. This codes for CACSVRGFYNSPLHF. The genes are TRBV28 and TRBJ1-6, with D perhaps TRBD1 (5 bases). Per the germline V gene, CDR1 is MDHEN and CDR2 is SYDVKM. CDR3 length equals 15 residues. The full variable domain, with the rest looked up from reference TRBV28 and TRBJ1-6, is DVKVTQSSRYLVKRTGEKVFLECVQDMDHENMFWYRQDPGLGLRLIYFSYDVKMKEKGDIPEGYSVSREKKERFSLILESASTNQTSMYLCACSVRGFYNSPLHFGNGTRLTVT.

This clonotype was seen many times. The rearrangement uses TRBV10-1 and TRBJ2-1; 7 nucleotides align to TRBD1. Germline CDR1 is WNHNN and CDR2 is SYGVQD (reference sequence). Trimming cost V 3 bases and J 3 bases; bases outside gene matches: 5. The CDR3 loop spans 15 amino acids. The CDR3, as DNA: TGCGCCAGCAGTGATTACGGGACAGACTACAATGAGCAGTTCTTC. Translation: CASSDYGTDYNEQFF.

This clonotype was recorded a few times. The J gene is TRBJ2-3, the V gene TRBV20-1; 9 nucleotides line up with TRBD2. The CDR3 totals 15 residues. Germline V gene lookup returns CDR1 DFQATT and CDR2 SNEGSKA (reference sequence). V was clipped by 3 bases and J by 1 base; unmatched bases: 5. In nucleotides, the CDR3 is TGCAGTGCTAGGCAGACTAGCGGCCGCACAGATACGCAGTATTTT. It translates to CSARQTSGRTDTQYF.

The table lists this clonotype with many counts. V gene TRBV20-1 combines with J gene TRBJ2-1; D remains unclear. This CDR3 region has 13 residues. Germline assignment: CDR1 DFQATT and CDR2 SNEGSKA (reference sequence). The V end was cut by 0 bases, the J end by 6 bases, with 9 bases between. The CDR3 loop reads CSARDKAVNEQFF. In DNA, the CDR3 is TGCAGTGCTAGAGATAAGGCGGTCAATGAGCAGTTCTTC.

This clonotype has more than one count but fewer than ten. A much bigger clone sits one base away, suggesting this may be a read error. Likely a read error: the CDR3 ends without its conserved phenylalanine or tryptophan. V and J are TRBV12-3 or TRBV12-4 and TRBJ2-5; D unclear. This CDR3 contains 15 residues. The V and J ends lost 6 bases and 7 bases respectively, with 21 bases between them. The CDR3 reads CASSPVLAAAGTQYS. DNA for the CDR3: TGTGCCAGCAGCCCAGTCTTGGCGGCGGCCGGGACCCAGTACTCC.

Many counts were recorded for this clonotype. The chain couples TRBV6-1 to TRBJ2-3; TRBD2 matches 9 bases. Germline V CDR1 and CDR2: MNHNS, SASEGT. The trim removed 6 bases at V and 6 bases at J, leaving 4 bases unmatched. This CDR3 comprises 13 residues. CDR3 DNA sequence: TGTGCCAGCAGCCCAGCGGGAGGTGATACGCAGTATTTT. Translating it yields CASSPAGGDTQYF.

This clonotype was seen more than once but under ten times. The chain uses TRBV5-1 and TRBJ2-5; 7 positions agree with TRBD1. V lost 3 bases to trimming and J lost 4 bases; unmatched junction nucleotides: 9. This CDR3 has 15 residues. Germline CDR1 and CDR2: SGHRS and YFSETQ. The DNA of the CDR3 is TGCGCCAGCAGCTCCCTGGGACAGCATTCAGAGACCCAGTACTTC. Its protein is CASSSLGQHSETQYF. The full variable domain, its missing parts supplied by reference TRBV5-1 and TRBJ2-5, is KAGVTQTPRYLIKTRGQQVTLSCSPISGHRSVSWYQQTPGQGLQFLFEYFSETQRNKGNFPGRFSGRQFSNSRSEMNVSTLELGDSALYLCASSSLGQHSETQYFGPGTRLLVL.

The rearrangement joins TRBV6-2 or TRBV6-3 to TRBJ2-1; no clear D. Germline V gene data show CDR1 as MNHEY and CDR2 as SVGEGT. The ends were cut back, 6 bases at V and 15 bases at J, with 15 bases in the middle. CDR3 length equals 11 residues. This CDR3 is CASSSAGEMFF. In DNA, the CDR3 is TGTGCCAGCAGCTCCGCAGGAGAGATGTTCTTC.

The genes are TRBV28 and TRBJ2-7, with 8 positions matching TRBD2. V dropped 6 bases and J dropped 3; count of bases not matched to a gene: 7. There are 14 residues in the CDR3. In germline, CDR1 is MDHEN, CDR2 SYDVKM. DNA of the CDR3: TGTGCCAGCAGCCTCAGCGGGGGCTACTACGAGCAGTACTTC. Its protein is CASSLSGGYYEQYF.

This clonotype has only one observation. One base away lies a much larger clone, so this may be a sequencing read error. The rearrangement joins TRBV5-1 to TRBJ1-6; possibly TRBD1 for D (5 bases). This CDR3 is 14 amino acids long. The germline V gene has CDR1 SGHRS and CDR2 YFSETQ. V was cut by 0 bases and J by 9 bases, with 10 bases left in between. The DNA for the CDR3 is TGCGCCAGCAGCTTGGTAGGGGATGGTTCACCCCTCCACTTT. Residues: CASSLVGDGSPLHF.

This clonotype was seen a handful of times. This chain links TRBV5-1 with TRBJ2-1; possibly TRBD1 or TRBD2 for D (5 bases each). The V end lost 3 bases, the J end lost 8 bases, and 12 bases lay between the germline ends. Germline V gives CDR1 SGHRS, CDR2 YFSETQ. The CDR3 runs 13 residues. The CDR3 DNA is TGCGCCAGCAGCTCGAACGGGGCCTATGAGCAGTTCTTC. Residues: CASSSNGAYEQFF.

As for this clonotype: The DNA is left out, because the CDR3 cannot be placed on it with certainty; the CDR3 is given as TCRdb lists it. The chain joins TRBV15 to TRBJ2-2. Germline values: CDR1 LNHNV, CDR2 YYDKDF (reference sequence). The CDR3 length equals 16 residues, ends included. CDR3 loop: CATSYAYEQYFGELFF.

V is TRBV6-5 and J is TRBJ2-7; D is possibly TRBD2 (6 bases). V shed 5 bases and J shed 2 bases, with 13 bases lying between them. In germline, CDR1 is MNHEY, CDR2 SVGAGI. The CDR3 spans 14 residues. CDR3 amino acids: CASSPRREAYEQYF. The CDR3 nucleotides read TGTGCCAGCAGTCCCCGGCGGGAAGCCTACGAGCAGTACTTC.

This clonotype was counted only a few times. CDR3 DNA sequence: TGTGCCAGCAGCTTGGAGTGGGCTCAAGAGACCCAGTACTTC. Protein sequence: CASSLEWAQETQYF. This chain uses TRBV5-5 with TRBJ2-5; D is undetermined. Looked up from germline, CDR1 is SGHKS and CDR2 is YYEKEE (reference sequence). The CDR3 has 14 amino acids. Trimming pared 0 bases from V and 2 bases from J, leaving 8 bases between.

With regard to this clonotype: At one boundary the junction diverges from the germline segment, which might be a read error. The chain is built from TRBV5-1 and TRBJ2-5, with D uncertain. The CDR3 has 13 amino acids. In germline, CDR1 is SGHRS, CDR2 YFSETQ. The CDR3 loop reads CASGYDRVETQHF. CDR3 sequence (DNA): TGCGCCAGCGGTTATGATCGAGTCGAGACCCAGCACTTC. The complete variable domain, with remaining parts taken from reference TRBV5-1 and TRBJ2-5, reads KAGVTQTPRYLIKTRGQQVTLSCSPISGHRSVSWYQQTPGQGLQFLFEYFSETQRNKGNFPGRFSGRQFSNSRSEMNVSTLELGDSALYLCASGYDRVETQHFGPGTRLLVL.

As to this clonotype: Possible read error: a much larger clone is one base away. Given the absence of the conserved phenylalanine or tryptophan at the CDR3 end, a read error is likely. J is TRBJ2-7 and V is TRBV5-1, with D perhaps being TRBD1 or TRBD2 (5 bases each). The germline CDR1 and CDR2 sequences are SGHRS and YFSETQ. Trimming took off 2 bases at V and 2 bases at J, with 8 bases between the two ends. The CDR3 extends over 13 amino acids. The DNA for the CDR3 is TGCGCCAGCAGCTTCACGGGACCCTACGAGCAGTACTGC. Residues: CASSFTGPYEQYC.

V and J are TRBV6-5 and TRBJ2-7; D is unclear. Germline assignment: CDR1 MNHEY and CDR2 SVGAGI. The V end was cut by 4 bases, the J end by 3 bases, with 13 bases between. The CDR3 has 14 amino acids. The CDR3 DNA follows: TGTGCCAGCAGTTTACAAGGACGCGTCTACGAGCAGTACTTC. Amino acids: CASSLQGRVYEQYF.